A selection of T cell receptor beta chains follows, all from one sample in a study of spatial heterogeneity in lung cancer. One entry per CDR3 protein results from TCRdb running MiXCR on the 5' RACE reads. The repertoire holds around 95,000 distinct CDR3 sequences, with about 4.4% as singletons. This specimen was lung tumor tissue, taken at surgery. All receptors derive from a male donor with early-stage non-small cell lung cancer. Each CDR3 is given with its conserved first and last residue. The D gene is left open where the match is weak. Rows may omit the clone size; those that give it use once, few, many or a size class.

TRBJ2-5 TRBV5-1 many NA CASSLATSSGETQYF TGCGCCAGCAGCTTGGCGACTAGTTCAGGGGAGACCCAGTACTTC
TRBJ1-1 TRBV3-1 many NA CASSQDRSTNTEAFF TGTGCCAGCAGCCAAGACAGGAGTACGAACACTGAAGCTTTCTTT
TRBJ2-2 TRBV2 many NA CASRPGAGTGELFF TGTGCCAGCAGACCAGGGGCGGGAACCGGGGAGCTGTTTTTT
TRBJ2-1 TRBV20-1 many NA CSANSPSAGSSLNEQFF TGCAGTGCTAATTCGCCTTCGGCGGGGTCGAGTCTCAATGAGCAGTTCTTC
TRBJ1-2 TRBV10-3 many NA CAMGEEWAYGYTF TGTGCCATGGGGGAGGAGTGGGCCTATGGCTACACCTTC
TRBJ1-4 TRBV3-1 few TRBD1 CASSDRGRSEKLFF TGTGCCAGCAGCGACAGGGGCCGGAGTGAAAAACTGTTTTTT
TRBJ2-7 TRBV12-3/TRBV12-4 many NA CASSTASVALRYF TGTGCCAGCAGCACTGCGTCGGTGGCCCTTCGTTACTTC
TRBJ1-1 TRBV4-2 many TRBD1 CASSRTTGVAFF TGTGCCAGCAGCCGGACTACAGGGGTGGCTTTCTTT
TRBJ2-1 TRBV28 many NA CASSLVSRVLDEQFF TGTGCCAGCAGTTTAGTTAGCAGGGTCTTAGATGAGCAGTTCTTC
TRBJ1-5 TRBV20-1 many NA CSADPHEGDQPQHF TGCAGTGCTGACCCACATGAGGGGGACCAGCCCCAGCATTTT
TRBJ2-1 TRBV5-1 many TRBD1 CASSRGQGYNEQFF TGCGCCAGCAGCCGTGGACAGGGCTACAATGAGCAGTTCTTC
TRBJ1-4 TRBV4-1 many NA CASSQAPYTRTENEKLFF TGCGCCAGCAGCCAAGCCCCGTACACACGGACAGAAAATGAAAAACTGTTTTTT
TRBJ1-1 TRBV7-2 many NA CASSLSSGTSGTEAFF TGTGCCAGCAGCTTATCGTCAGGAACCTCGGGCACTGAAGCTTTCTTT
TRBJ2-1 TRBV20-1 many TRBD2 CSARGLAGALSSYNEQFF TGCAGTGCTAGAGGACTAGCGGGAGCACTGAGCTCCTACAATGAGCAGTTCTTC
TRBJ2-2 TRBV29-1 many NA CSVALGHSTGELFF TGCAGCGTTGCCTTGGGACACTCCACCGGGGAGCTGTTTTTT
TRBJ2-1 TRBV3-1 many TRBD1 CASSQGDRSWDEQFF TGTGCCAGCAGCCAAGGGGACAGGTCTTGGGATGAGCAGTTCTTC
TRBJ1-1 TRBV5-1 many NA CASSFMINTEAFF TGCGCCAGCAGCTTCATGATAAACACTGAAGCTTTCTTT
TRBJ2-1 TRBV20-1 few TRBD2 CSPARGTSPYNEQFF TGCAGTCCTGCTAGGGGGACTAGCCCCTACAATGAGCAGTTCTTC
TRBJ2-6 TRBV6-1 many NA CASSGSGWAASGANVLTF TGTGCCAGCAGTGGGTCTGGGTGGGCAGCCTCTGGGGCCAACGTCCTGACTTTC
TRBJ1-5 TRBV19 many NA CASSKVANQPQHF TGTGCCAGTAGCAAGGTAGCAAATCAGCCCCAGCATTTT
TRBJ1-5 TRBV28 many NA CASSLLGGLNNQPQHF TGTGCCAGCAGTTTATTGGGGGGACTGAACAATCAGCCCCAGCATTTT
TRBJ1-2 TRBV6-1 many NA CASSVGPLGYTF TGTGCCAGCAGTGTCGGGCCCCTCGGCTACACCTTC
TRBJ1-1 TRBV27 many NA CASSLFSSPGGMNTEAFF TGTGCCAGCAGTTTATTCTCGTCCCCCGGAGGTATGAACACTGAAGCTTTCTTT
TRBJ2-7 TRBV5-5 few NA CASSLSGTAYYEQYF TGTGCCAGCAGCTTGTCCGGGACTGCCTACTACGAGCAGTACTTC
TRBJ2-3 TRBV20-1 many TRBD2 CSAGGGRELVGDTQYF TGCAGTGCTGGAGGCGGGAGGGAGCTGGTAGGGGATACGCAGTATTTT
TRBJ1-3 TRBV6-1 few NA CASSERESSGNTIYF TGTGCCAGCAGTGAGCGCGAGAGCTCTGGAAACACCATATATTTT
TRBJ2-1 TRBV24-1 many NA CATSPSDSYNEQFF TGTGCCACCAGCCCTAGCGACTCCTACAATGAGCAGTTCTTC
TRBJ2-1 TRBV28 many TRBD2 CASSSRTSAVRWEQFF TGTGCCAGCAGCTCCCGGACTAGCGCGGTACGGTGGGAGCAGTTCTTC
TRBJ2-3 TRBV10-3 many TRBD2 CAISESTSGRDTQYF TGTGCCATCAGTGAGTCGACTAGCGGGAGAGATACGCAGTATTTT
TRBJ1-2 TRBV2 many TRBD1 CASSDSRSTGRGYTF TGTGCCAGCAGTGACAGTCGCTCGACAGGGAGAGGCTACACCTTC
TRBJ2-3 TRBV20-1 many TRBD2 CSARGLAGVADTQYF TGCAGTGCTAGAGGACTAGCGGGAGTGGCAGATACGCAGTATTTT
TRBJ1-5 TRBV6-6 many NA CASSYAGSNQPQHF TGTGCCAGCAGTTACGCGGGTTCCAATCAGCCCCAGCATTTT
TRBJ1-4 TRBV5-1 many NA CASSLGGQVDEKLFF TGCGCCAGCAGCCTGGGGGGGCAGGTGGATGAAAAACTGTTTTTT
TRBJ2-5 TRBV3-1 NA NA CASSQQAFQETQYF TGTGCCAGCAGCCAACAAGCCTTCCAAGAGACCCAGTACTTC
TRBJ2-2 TRBV2 many TRBD2 CASLAGSLSGELFF TGTGCCAGCCTAGCGGGAAGTCTTTCCGGGGAGCTGTTTTTT